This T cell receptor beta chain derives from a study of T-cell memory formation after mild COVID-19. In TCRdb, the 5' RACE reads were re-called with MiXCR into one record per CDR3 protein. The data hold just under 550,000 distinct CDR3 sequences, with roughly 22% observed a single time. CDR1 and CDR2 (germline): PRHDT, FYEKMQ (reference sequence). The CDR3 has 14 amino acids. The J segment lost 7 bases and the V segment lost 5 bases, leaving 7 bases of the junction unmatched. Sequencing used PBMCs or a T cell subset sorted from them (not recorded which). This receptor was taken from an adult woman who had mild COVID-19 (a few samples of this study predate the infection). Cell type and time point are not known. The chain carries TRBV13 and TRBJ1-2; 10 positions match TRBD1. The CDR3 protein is CASSLRTGGAGYTF. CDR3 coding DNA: TGTGCCAGCAGCCTAAGGACAGGGGGGGCTGGCTACACCTTC.